The rows below give T cell receptor beta chains drawn from one sample of a study of beta chain features in type 1 diabetes. Libraries were prepared by immunoSEQ multiplex PCR; TCRdb keeps only in-frame clonotypes and omits some of them. The sample holds 45,000 to 60,000 clones, roughly 40% seen once. The specimen sequenced was stem cell memory CD4+ T cells from blood. All receptors come from a man under 40 with type 1 diabetes. Each CDR3 is given with its conserved first and last residue. D genes are given only for firm matches. Clone sizes are given selectively: once, few, many, or a class where the clone is expanded.

size	D	V	J	CDR3	DNA
few	TRBD2	TRBV5-1	TRBJ2-1	CASSFGTSGSNEQFF	TGCGCCAGCAGCTTCGGGACTAGCGGGAGCAATGAGCAGTTCTTC
NA	TRBD1	TRBV2	TRBJ1-2	CASSRQGGDGYTF	TGTGCCAGCAGTCGACAGGGTGGGGATGGCTACACCTTC
few	NA	TRBV28	TRBJ1-4	CASSSVLNEKLFF	TGTGCCAGCAGCTCTGTCCTTAATGAAAAACTGTTTTTT
NA	NA	TRBV19	TRBJ2-3	CASRGPGTDTQYF	TGTGCCAGTAGGGGGCCTGGAACAGATACGCAGTATTTT
NA	NA	TRBV11-1	TRBJ2-5	CASSYLWQGGQETQYF	TGTGCCAGCAGCTACCTTTGGCAGGGGGGACAAGAGACCCAGTACTTC
NA	NA	TRBV19	TRBJ2-2	CASSMWLGRGSSGELFF	TGTGCCAGTAGTATGTGGTTGGGCAGGGGATCGTCCGGGGAGCTGTTTTTT
few	NA	TRBV7-8	TRBJ2-7	CASSLVLGSSYEQYF	TGTGCCAGCAGCTTAGTCTTGGGCAGCTCCTACGAGCAGTACTTC
NA	NA	TRBV6-5	TRBJ2-7	CASRARQGLSYEQYF	TGTGCCAGCAGAGCGAGGCAGGGGCTTTCCTACGAGCAGTACTTC
NA	TRBD1	TRBV15	TRBJ1-1	CATSGYRGRDEAFF	TGTGCCACCAGCGGGTATAGGGGGCGGGATGAAGCTTTCTTT
NA	TRBD1	TRBV19	TRBJ2-2	CASSRRQGANTGELFF	TGTGCCAGTAGTAGGCGACAGGGGGCGAACACCGGGGAGCTGTTTTTT
NA	TRBD1	TRBV7-9	TRBJ1-4	CASSPRGGTGRPEKLFF	TGTGCCAGCAGCCCTAGGGGGGGGACAGGCCGGCCTGAAAAACTGTTTTTT
NA	TRBD1	TRBV7-2	TRBJ1-3	CASSYDRGPGNTIYF	TGTGCCAGCAGCTACGACAGGGGGCCTGGAAACACCATATATTTT
NA	TRBD1	TRBV2	TRBJ2-1	CASSRQGGTISSYNEQFF	TGTGCCAGCAGTCGACAGGGTGGAACCATCAGCTCCTACAATGAGCAGTTCTTC
few	NA	TRBV27	TRBJ1-3	CASSFDRGNTIYF	TGTGCCAGCAGTTTCGACAGGGGAAACACCATATATTTT
NA	NA	TRBV6-5	TRBJ1-3	CASSFGGSSGNTIYF	TGTGCCAGCAGTTTTGGGGGCTCCTCTGGAAACACCATATATTTT
few	NA	TRBV19	TRBJ1-5	CASSMRYSNQPQHF	TGTGCCAGTAGTATGAGGTATAGCAATCAGCCCCAGCATTTT